This TCR beta chain was documented in a study of T-cell memory formation after mild COVID-19. Study information: TCR clusters showed largely donor specificity. Study results and limitations: Whether second-wave clones peaking at day 37 were SARS-CoV-2 specific went unconfirmed. Clones contracting across day 15 to 85 had a balanced CD4/CD8 profile; later expanding clones leaned CD4+. Mainly CM and EM harbored the contracting CD4+ clones; mainly EMRA harbored the CD8+ ones.

TCRdb redid the calling of the 5' RACE reads with MiXCR, one entry per CDR3 protein. The sample yields some 350,000 distinct CDR3 sequences, 15% to 20% seen once. The CDR3 consists of 14 residues. Between the trimmed V and J ends, which lost 3 bases and 10 bases, there was a span of 13 bases. About this clonotype: Its antigen is currently unknown.

The chain employs TRBV12-3 or TRBV12-4 and TRBJ1-6; D unclear. This TCR was recovered from a man aged 18-30 years who had mild COVID-19 (a few samples of this study predate the infection). Cell type and time point are not known. The sequenced material came from PBMCs or a T cell subset sorted from them (not recorded which). CDR3 protein: CASSLEGVGSPLHF. The DNA for the CDR3 is TGTGCCAGCAGTTTGGAGGGAGTGGGGTCACCCCTCCACTTT.